The rows below give T cell receptor beta chains drawn from one sample of a study of T cell responses to AZD1222 COVID-19 vaccine. Profiled with immunoSEQ multiplex PCR; TCRdb holds only in-frame clones, not every one. The table records approximately 140,000 clones, roughly 91% of them present only once. The source material was peripheral blood, sampled on day 0 of AZD1222 vaccination. The receptor source for this set is an adult in good health. Each CDR3 is given with its conserved first and last residue. Each record gives: clone size, CDR3 length, D gene, J gene, V gene, CDR3 protein, CDR3 DNA. The D gene is left open where the match is weak. Size tells how often a clone was seen (once, few, many) or the class of an expanded clone, and some rows leave it out.

clone_size: NA
cdr3_length: 11
d_call: NA
j_call: TRBJ1-1
v_call: TRBV10-3
cdr3_aa: CAISSTGTAFF
cdr3_nt: TGTGCCATCAGTAGTACAGGGACGGCTTTCTTT

clone_size: NA
cdr3_length: 15
d_call: TRBD1
j_call: TRBJ1-2
v_call: TRBV14
cdr3_aa: CASSPYGQGAWGYTF
cdr3_nt: TGTGCCAGCAGCCCCTATGGACAGGGGGCTTGGGGCTACACCTTC

clone_size: NA
cdr3_length: 14
d_call: NA
j_call: TRBJ2-3
v_call: TRBV5-4
cdr3_aa: CASSPRESTDTQYF
cdr3_nt: TGTGCCAGCAGCCCCCGAGAGAGCACAGATACGCAGTATTTT

clone_size: NA
cdr3_length: 15
d_call: NA
j_call: TRBJ2-7
v_call: TRBV27
cdr3_aa: CASSAASAGAYEQYF
cdr3_nt: TGTGCCAGCAGTGCAGCCTCGGCAGGGGCCTACGAGCAGTACTTC

clone_size: NA
cdr3_length: 15
d_call: TRBD1
j_call: TRBJ2-7
v_call: TRBV19
cdr3_aa: CASMRSGQGFYEQYF
cdr3_nt: TGTGCCAGTATGAGGTCCGGACAGGGGTTTTACGAGCAGTACTTC

clone_size: NA
cdr3_length: 14
d_call: NA
j_call: TRBJ1-1
v_call: TRBV7-8
cdr3_aa: CASSLAWGATEAFF
cdr3_nt: TGCGCCAGCAGCTTAGCGTGGGGGGCGACTGAAGCTTTCTTT

clone_size: NA
cdr3_length: 14
d_call: TRBD1
j_call: TRBJ2-7
v_call: TRBV27
cdr3_aa: CASSPKTGPYEQYF
cdr3_nt: TGTGCCAGCAGTCCCAAGACAGGGCCCTACGAGCAGTACTTC

clone_size: NA
cdr3_length: 15
d_call: NA
j_call: TRBJ2-1
v_call: TRBV9
cdr3_aa: CASSGGTPSYNEQFF
cdr3_nt: TGTGCCAGCAGCGGCGGGACTCCGTCCTACAATGAGCAGTTCTTC

clone_size: NA
cdr3_length: 11
d_call: NA
j_call: TRBJ1-4
v_call: TRBV19
cdr3_aa: CASSTDEKLFF
cdr3_nt: TGTGCCAGTAGTACCGATGAAAAACTGTTTTTT

clone_size: once
cdr3_length: 15
d_call: NA
j_call: TRBJ1-1
v_call: TRBV15
cdr3_aa: CATSIRAATLSGAFF
cdr3_nt: TGTGCCACCAGCATACGGGCAGCGACTCTTTCAGGGGCTTTCTTT

clone_size: NA
cdr3_length: 14
d_call: NA
j_call: TRBJ2-1
v_call: TRBV13
cdr3_aa: CASSSGLGYNEQFF
cdr3_nt: TGTGCCAGCAGCTCCGGACTGGGATACAATGAGCAGTTCTTC

clone_size: NA
cdr3_length: 16
d_call: TRBD2
j_call: TRBJ2-7
v_call: TRBV18
cdr3_aa: CASSAYLAGGSLEQYF
cdr3_nt: TGTGCCAGCTCAGCGTATCTAGCGGGGGGATCCCTCGAGCAGTACTTC

clone_size: NA
cdr3_length: 13
d_call: NA
j_call: TRBJ1-1
v_call: TRBV29-1
cdr3_aa: CSVARGLNTEAFF
cdr3_nt: TGCAGCGTTGCCCGGGGGCTGAACACTGAAGCTTTCTTT

clone_size: NA
cdr3_length: 11
d_call: NA
j_call: TRBJ2-7
v_call: TRBV5-4
cdr3_aa: CASSADYEQYF
cdr3_nt: TGTGCCAGCAGCGCAGACTACGAGCAGTACTTC

clone_size: NA
cdr3_length: 16
d_call: NA
j_call: TRBJ1-3
v_call: TRBV6-1
cdr3_aa: CASSAEHVYSGNTIYF
cdr3_nt: TGTGCCAGCAGTGCCGAACATGTTTACTCTGGAAACACCATATATTTT

clone_size: once
cdr3_length: 15
d_call: NA
j_call: TRBJ1-1
v_call: TRBV7-3
cdr3_aa: CASSPLPGRYTEAFF
cdr3_nt: TGTGCCAGCAGCCCCTTACCGGGCAGATACACTGAAGCTTTCTTT

clone_size: NA
cdr3_length: 13
d_call: NA
j_call: TRBJ1-1
v_call: TRBV7-7
cdr3_aa: CASSREENTEAFF
cdr3_nt: TGTGCCAGCAGCCGCGAGGAGAACACTGAAGCTTTCTTT

clone_size: NA
cdr3_length: 15
d_call: NA
j_call: TRBJ2-7
v_call: TRBV7-2
cdr3_aa: CASSFSGGLTYEQYF
cdr3_nt: TGTGCCAGCAGCTTCAGCGGAGGGCTAACCTACGAGCAGTACTTC

clone_size: once
cdr3_length: 14
d_call: NA
j_call: TRBJ2-7
v_call: TRBV3-1/TRBV3-2
cdr3_aa: CASSPFRGSGGQYF
cdr3_nt: TGTGCCAGCAGCCCCTTTAGGGGGAGTGGGGGGCAGTACTTC

clone_size: NA
cdr3_length: 11
d_call: TRBD1
j_call: TRBJ2-5
v_call: TRBV29-1
cdr3_aa: CSVDIGQVEYF
cdr3_nt: TGCAGCGTCGATATAGGACAGGTCGAGTACTTC

clone_size: NA
cdr3_length: 15
d_call: TRBD1
j_call: TRBJ1-2
v_call: TRBV2
cdr3_aa: CASKKQGIQNDGYTF
cdr3_nt: TGTGCCAGTAAAAAACAGGGGATCCAAAACGATGGCTACACCTTC

clone_size: NA
cdr3_length: 16
d_call: TRBD1
j_call: TRBJ1-6
v_call: TRBV7-9
cdr3_aa: CASSLSGKGAYSPLHF
cdr3_nt: TGTGCCAGCAGCCTCTCCGGGAAGGGGGCGTATTCACCCCTCCACTTT

clone_size: once
cdr3_length: 15
d_call: NA
j_call: TRBJ2-1
v_call: TRBV9
cdr3_aa: CASSVERRTGNEQFF
cdr3_nt: TGTGCCAGCAGCGTAGAGAGGAGGACGGGCAATGAGCAGTTCTTC

clone_size: NA
cdr3_length: 14
d_call: TRBD1
j_call: TRBJ2-7
v_call: TRBV19
cdr3_aa: CASSNGQGSYEQYF
cdr3_nt: TGTGCCAGTAGTAACGGACAGGGGTCCTACGAGCAGTACTTC

clone_size: NA
cdr3_length: 14
d_call: NA
j_call: TRBJ1-5
v_call: TRBV30
cdr3_aa: CAWSAQGSLQPQHF
cdr3_nt: TGTGCCTGGAGTGCCCAGGGGTCACTCCAGCCCCAGCATTTT

clone_size: NA
cdr3_length: 16
d_call: NA
j_call: TRBJ2-2
v_call: TRBV11-2
cdr3_aa: CASSLRAGGNTGELFF
cdr3_nt: TGTGCCAGCAGCTTAAGGGCTGGGGGTAACACCGGGGAGCTGTTTTTT

clone_size: NA
cdr3_length: 16
d_call: TRBD2
j_call: TRBJ2-7
v_call: TRBV5-6
cdr3_aa: CASSFSPSGSPYEQYF
cdr3_nt: TGTGCCAGCAGCTTTTCCCCTAGCGGGAGTCCCTACGAGCAGTACTTC

clone_size: NA
cdr3_length: 15
d_call: NA
j_call: TRBJ1-5
v_call: TRBV21-1
cdr3_aa: CASSKIHTPGRPQHF
cdr3_nt: TGTGCCAGCAGCAAAATCCATACCCCGGGGCGGCCCCAGCATTTT